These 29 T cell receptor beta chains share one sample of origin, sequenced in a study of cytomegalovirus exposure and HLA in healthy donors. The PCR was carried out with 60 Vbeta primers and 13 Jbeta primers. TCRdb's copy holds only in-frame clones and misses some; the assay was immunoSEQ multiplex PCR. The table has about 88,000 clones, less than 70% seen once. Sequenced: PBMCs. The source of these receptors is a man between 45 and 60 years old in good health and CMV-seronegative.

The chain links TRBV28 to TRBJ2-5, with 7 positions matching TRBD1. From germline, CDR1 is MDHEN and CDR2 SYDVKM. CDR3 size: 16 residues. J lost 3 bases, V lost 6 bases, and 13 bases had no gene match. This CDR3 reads CASSVFGTAKKETQYF. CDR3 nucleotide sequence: TGTGCCAGCAGCGTCTTCGGGACAGCTAAGAAAGAGACCCAGTACTTC.

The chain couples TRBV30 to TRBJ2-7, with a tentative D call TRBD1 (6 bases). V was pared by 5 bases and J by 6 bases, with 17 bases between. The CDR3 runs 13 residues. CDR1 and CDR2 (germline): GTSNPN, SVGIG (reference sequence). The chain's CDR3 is CAWAGWDIVEQYF. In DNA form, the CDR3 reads TGTGCCTGGGCCGGCTGGGACATAGTCGAGCAGTACTTC.

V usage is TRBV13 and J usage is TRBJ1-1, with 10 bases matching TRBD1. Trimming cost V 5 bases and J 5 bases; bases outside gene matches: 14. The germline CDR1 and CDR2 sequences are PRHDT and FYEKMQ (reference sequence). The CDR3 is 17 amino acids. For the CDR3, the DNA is TGTGCCAGCAGCCCTACTACTCAGACAGGGGGCTCTACTGAAGCTTTCTTT. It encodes CASSPTTQTGGSTEAFF.

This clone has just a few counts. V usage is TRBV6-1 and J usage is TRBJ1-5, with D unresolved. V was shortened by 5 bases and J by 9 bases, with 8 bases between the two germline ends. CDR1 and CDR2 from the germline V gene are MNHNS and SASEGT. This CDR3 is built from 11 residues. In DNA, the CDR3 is TGTGCCAGCAGTTCTCCCTGGCCCCAGCATTTT. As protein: CASSSPWPQHF.

CDR3 nucleotide sequence: TGTGCCAGCAGCACCCTGTCAGGGTGGGGAAGCGAGCAGTACTTC. It encodes CASSTLSGWGSEQYF. The V gene is TRBV7-2, the J gene TRBJ2-7; maybe TRBD1 (5 bases). V gave up 5 bases and J gave up 6 bases, with 20 bases separating them. The length of the CDR3 is 15 residues. The germline V gene encodes CDR1 SGHTA and CDR2 FQGNSA.

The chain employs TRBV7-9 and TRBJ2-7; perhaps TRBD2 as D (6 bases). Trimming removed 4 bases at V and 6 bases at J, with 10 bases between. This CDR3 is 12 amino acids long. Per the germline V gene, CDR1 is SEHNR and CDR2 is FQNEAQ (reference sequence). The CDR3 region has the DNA TGTGCCAGCAGCTCCCGGGGGAGCGAGCAGTACGTC. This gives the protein CASSSRGSEQYV.

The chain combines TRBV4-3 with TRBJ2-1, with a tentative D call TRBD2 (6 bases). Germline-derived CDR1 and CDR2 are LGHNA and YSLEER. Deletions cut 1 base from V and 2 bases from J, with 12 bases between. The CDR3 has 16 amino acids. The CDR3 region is CASSQGSAGPYNEQFF. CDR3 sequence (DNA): TGCGCCAGCAGCCAAGGCTCGGCGGGGCCCTACAATGAGCAGTTCTTC.

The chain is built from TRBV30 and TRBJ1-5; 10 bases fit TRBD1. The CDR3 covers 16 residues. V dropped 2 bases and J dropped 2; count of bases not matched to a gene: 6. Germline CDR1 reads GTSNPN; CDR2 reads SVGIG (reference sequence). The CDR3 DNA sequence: TGTGCCTGGAGTAAAGGGACAGGGGTTGGCAATCAGCCCCAGCATTTT. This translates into CAWSKGTGVGNQPQHF.

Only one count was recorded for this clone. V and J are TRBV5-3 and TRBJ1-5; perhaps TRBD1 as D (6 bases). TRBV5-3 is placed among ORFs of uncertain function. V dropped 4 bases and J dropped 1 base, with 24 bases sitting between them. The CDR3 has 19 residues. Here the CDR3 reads CARSPPGWVGAGSNQPQHF. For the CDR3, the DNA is TGTGCCAGAAGCCCTCCCGGTTGGGTGGGGGCCGGAAGCAATCAGCCCCAGCATTTT.

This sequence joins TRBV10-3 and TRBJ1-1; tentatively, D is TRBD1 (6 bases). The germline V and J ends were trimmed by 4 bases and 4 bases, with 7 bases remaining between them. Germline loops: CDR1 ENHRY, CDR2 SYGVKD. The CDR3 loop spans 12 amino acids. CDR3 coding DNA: TGTGCCATCAGTGCAGGGGTCACTGAAGCTTTCTTT. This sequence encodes CAISAGVTEAFF.

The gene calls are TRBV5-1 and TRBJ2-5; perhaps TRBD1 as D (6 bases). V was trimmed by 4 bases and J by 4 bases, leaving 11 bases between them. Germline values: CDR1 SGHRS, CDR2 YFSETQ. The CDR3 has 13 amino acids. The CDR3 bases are TGCGCCAGCAGCCCAATAGGGGGAGAGACCCAGTACTTC. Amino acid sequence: CASSPIGGETQYF.

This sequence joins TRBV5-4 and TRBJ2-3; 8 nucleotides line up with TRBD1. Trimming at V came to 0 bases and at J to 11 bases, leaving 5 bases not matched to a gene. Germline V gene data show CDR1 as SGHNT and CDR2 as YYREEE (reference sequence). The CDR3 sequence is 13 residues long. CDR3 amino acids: CASSLVRDRKQYF. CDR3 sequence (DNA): TGTGCCAGCAGCTTGGTAAGGGACAGGAAGCAGTATTTT.

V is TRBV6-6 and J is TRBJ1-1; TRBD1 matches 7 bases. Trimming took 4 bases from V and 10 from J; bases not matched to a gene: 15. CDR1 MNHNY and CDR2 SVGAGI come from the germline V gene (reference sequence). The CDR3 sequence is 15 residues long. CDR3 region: CASSSPDRSSRGAFF. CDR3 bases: TGTGCCAGCAGTTCCCCGGACAGGTCTTCTAGGGGAGCTTTCTTT.

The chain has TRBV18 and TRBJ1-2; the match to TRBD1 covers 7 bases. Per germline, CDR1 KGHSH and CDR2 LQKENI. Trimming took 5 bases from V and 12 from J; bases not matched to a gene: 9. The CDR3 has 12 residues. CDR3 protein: CASSEDRRVNTF. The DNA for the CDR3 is TGTGCCAGCTCAGAGGACAGGCGTGTTAACACCTTC.

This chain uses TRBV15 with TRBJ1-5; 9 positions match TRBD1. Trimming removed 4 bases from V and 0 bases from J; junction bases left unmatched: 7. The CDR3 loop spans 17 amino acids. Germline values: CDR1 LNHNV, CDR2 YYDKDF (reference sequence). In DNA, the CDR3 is TGTGCCACCAGCATGGGGACAGGGTTTTATAGCAATCAGCCCCAGCATTTT. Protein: CATSMGTGFYSNQPQHF.

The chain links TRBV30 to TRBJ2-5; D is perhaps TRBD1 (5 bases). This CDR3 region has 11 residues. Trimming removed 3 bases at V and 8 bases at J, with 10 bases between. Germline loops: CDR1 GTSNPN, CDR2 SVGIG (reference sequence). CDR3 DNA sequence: TGTGCCTGGAGCGGAAGGGGAACCCAGTACTTC. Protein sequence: CAWSGRGTQYF.

CDR3 DNA: TGTGCCAGCAGTAAAAAGACGGGTTCCTACAATGAGCAGTTCTTC. Translation: CASSKKTGSYNEQFF. The chain recombines TRBV6-1 with TRBJ2-1; D unclear. V was clipped by 5 bases and J by 1 base, with 12 bases between them. The CDR3 length is 15 residues. The germline V gene encodes CDR1 MNHNS and CDR2 SASEGT.

DNA for the CDR3: TGTGCCAGCAGCCTGGGTGGTAGCGGGAGAGGAGAGCTGTTTTTT. As protein: CASSLGGSGRGELFF. The genes are TRBV5-4 and TRBJ2-2; 9 bases fit TRBD2. The CDR3 sequence is 15 residues long. Germline V lookup: CDR1 SGHNT, CDR2 YYREEE (reference sequence). The J segment lost 11 bases and the V segment lost 4 bases, leaving 12 bases of the junction unmatched.

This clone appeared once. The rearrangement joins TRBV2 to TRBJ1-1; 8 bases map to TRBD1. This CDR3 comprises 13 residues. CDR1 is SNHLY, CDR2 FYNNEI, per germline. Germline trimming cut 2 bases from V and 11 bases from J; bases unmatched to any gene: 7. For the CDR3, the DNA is TGTGCCAGCAGTGAACAGGGGGCGGTTGGGGCTTTCTTT. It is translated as CASSEQGAVGAFF.

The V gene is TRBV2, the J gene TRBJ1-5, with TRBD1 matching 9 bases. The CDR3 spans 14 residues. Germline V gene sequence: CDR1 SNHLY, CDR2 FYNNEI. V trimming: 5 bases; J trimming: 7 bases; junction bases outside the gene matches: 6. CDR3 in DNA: TGTGCCAGCAGTCAAAACAGGGGGCTCCAGCCCCAGCATTTT. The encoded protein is CASSQNRGLQPQHF.

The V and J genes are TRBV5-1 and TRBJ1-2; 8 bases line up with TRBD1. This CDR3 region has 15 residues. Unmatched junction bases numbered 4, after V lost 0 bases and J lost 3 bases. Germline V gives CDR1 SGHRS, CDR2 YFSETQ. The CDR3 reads CASSLGPGGDYGYTF. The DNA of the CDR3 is TGCGCCAGCAGCTTGGGGCCAGGGGGCGACTATGGCTACACCTTC.

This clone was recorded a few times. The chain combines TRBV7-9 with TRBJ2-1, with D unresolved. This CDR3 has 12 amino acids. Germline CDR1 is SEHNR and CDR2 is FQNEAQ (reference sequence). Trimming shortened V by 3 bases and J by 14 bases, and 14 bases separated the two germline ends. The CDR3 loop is CASSFGLSREFF. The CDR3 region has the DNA TGTGCCAGCAGCTTTGGTTTGAGTAGAGAGTTCTTC.

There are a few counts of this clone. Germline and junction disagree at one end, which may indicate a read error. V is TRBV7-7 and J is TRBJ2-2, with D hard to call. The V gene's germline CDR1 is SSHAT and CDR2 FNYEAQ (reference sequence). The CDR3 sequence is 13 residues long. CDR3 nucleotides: TGTGCTAGCAGCCCCAGTCGTACCGGGGAGCTGTTTTTT. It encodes CASSPSRTGELFF.

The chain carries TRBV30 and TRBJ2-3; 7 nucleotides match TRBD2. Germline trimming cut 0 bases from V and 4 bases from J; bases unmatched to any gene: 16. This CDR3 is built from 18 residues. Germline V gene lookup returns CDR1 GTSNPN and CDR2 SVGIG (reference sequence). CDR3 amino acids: CAWSVHLARASGADTQYF. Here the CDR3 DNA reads TGTGCCTGGAGTGTACACTTGGCCAGGGCCAGCGGGGCAGATACGCAGTATTTT.

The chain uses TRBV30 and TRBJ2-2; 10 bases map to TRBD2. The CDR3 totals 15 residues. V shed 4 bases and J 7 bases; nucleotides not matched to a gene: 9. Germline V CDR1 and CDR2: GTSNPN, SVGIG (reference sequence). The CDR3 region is CAWTRAGGFGGELFF. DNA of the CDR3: TGTGCCTGGACCCGAGCGGGAGGGTTTGGCGGGGAGCTGTTTTTT.

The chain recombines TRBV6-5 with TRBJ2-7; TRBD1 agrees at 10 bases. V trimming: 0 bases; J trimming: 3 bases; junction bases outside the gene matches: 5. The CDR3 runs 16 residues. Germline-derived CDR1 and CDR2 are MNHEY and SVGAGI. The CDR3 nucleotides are TGTGCCAGCAGTTACTCGTGGGACAGGGGACACTACGAGCAGTACTTC. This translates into CASSYSWDRGHYEQYF.

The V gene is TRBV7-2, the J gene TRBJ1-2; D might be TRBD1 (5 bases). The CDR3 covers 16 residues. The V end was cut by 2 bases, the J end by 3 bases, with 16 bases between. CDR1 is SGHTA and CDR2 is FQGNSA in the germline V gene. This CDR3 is CASSLQIGAGDYGYTF. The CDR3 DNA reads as TGTGCCAGCAGCTTACAGATCGGGGCGGGGGACTATGGCTACACCTTC.

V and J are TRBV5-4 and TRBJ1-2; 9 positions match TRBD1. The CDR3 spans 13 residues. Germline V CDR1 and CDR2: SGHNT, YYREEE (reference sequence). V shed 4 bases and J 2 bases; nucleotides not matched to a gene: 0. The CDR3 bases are TGTGCCAGCAGCGGGACAGGGAACTATGGCTACACCTTC. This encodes CASSGTGNYGYTF.

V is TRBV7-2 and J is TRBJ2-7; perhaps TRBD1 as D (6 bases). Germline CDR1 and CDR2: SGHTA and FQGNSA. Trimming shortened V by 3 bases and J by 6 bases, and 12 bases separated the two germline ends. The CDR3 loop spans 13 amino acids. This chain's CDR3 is CASSFMLGGEQYF. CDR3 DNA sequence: TGTGCCAGCAGCTTTATGCTAGGGGGCGAGCAGTACTTC. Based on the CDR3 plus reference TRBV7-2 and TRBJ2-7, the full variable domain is GAGVSQSPSNKVTEKGKDVELRCDPISGHTALYWYRQSLGQGLEFLIYFQGNSAPDKSGLPSDRFSAERTGGSVSTLTIQRTQQEDSAVYLCASSFMLGGEQYFGPGTRLTVT.